This T cell receptor (beta chain) originates from a study of T cell responses to AZD1222 COVID-19 vaccine. Germline-derived CDR1 and CDR2 are KGHSH and LQKENI. CDR3 length equals 14 residues. Some clones are missing from TCRdb's copy, which holds only in-frame ones; the method was immunoSEQ multiplex PCR. The sample lists approximately 89,000 clones, about 88% occurring once. Study outcomes and limitations: At study baseline, merely over 5 AZD1222 recipients were seropositive. Rises in breadth and depth of Spike-specific TCRs came after two AZD1222 doses. The sample set comprised mostly white British donors with more females, and clonal diversity was possibly underestimated. Reports indicate that nearly half of spike-specific TCRs are directed at unmutated variant regions.

Concerning this clone: Its target is unknown. Its ends do not fully match the called genes, so a read error is possible.

This TCR was recovered from an adult in good health. The chain employs TRBV18 and TRBJ1-3; the D gene is possibly TRBD1 (6 bases). The source material was peripheral blood, sampled on day 0 of AZD1222 vaccination. The CDR3: CASSPGGSGNTIYF. The CDR3 DNA reads as TGTGCCAGCTCACCAGGGGGCTCTGGGAACACCATATATTTT.